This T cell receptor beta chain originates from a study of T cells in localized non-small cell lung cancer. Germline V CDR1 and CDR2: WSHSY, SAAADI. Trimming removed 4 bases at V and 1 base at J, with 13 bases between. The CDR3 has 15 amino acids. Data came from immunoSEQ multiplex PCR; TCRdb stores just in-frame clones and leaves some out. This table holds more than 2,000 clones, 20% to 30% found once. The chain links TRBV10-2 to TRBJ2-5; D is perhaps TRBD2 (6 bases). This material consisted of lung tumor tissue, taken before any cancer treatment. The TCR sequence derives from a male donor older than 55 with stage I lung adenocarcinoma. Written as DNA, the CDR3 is TGCGCCAGCAGTGTCGGAGGGGAGAGCCAAGAGACCCAGTACTTC. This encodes CASSVGGESQETQYF.